The present T cell receptor (beta chain) was sequenced within a study of T cells in Graves' hyperthyroidism and ophthalmopathy. Of note for this clonotype: The CDR3 end shows no conserved phenylalanine or tryptophan, and so a read error is likely.

RNA transcripts served as the template for amplifying TCR beta CDR3 regions. An initial round of RT-PCR targeting the TCR CDR3 relied on the HTBI primer set. A single record per CDR3 protein comes from TCRdb applying MiXCR to the multiplex PCR reads. This sample yields around 540,000 distinct CDR3 sequences, of which about 16% are seen a single time; 25% to 30% belongs to the top ten. Trimming pared 6 bases from V and 4 bases from J, leaving 15 bases between. CDR1 and CDR2 from the germline V gene are ENHRY and SYGVKD. CDR3 size: 14 residues. Clinical symptoms, serum thyroxine, TRAb, thyroid ultrasound and orbital computed tomography established diagnosis. PBMCs were collected from an approximately 9.2 ml volume of fresh peripheral blood.

Material: blood. V gene TRBV10-3 combines with J gene TRBJ1-1; D possibly corresponds to TRBD1 (5 bases). This TCR came from a woman in her 30s with Graves' ophthalmopathy. The CDR3 nucleotides are TGTGCCATCAGGGACCCGACAGCCAGCACTGAAGCTTTCCTT. Translated, it gives CAIRDPTASTEAFL.